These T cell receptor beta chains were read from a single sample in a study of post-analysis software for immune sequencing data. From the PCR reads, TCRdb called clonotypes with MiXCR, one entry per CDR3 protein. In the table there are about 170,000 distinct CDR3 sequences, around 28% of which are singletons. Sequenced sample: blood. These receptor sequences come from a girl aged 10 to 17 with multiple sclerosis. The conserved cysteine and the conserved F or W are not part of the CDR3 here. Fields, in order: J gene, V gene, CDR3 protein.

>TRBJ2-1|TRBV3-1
ASSQWTSGSSYNEQF
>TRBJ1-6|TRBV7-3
ASSFDRVGSPLH
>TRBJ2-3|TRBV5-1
ASGRPSTDTQY
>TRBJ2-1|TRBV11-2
ASSLVGTSGFNEQF
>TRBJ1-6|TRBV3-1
ASGQDYSRSSPPH
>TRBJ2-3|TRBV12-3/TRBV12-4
ASSSRRGAGGPRDTRY
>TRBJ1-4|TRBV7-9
ASSPGDRGRNEKLF
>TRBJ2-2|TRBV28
ASRSRGTSGNTGELF
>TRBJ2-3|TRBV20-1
SASGTGAGTDTQY
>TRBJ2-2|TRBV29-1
SVDSRRDGRNTGELF
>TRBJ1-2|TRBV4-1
ASSQGVGSSGCT
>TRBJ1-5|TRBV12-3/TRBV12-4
ASTDGTRGWGNQPQH
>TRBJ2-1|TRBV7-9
ASSLVDRDNEQF
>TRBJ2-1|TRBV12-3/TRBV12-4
ASSAWESEQF
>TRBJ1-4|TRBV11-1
ASSLAQGRTNEKLF
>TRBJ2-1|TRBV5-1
ASTIAGGALNEQF
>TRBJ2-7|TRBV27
ASSLSAGRSSSYEQY
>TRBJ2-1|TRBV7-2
ASSLMTAANEQF
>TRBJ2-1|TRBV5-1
ASSLVQNNEQF
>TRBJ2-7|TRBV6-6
ASSYQGTYEQY
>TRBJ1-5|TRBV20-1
SARSGVGNQPQH
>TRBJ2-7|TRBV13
ASSLDGTGPYEQY
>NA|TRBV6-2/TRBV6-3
ASSYLYRAPGQNPKAPNLYEQY
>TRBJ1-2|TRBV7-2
ASSLPPTETGYT
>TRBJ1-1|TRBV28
ASTHAGQGNTEAF
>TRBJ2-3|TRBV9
ASSVEHPDTQY
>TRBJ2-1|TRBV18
ASAGLAGGYNEQF
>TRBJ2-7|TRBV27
ASSPAVSYEQY
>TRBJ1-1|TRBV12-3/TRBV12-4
ASSFGQGAWSTEAF
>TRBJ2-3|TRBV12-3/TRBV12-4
ASSSGAGGVSDTQY
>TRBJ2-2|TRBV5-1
ASGTNTGERF
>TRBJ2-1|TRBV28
ASSLGQRGTQF
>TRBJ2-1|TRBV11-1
ASSLPRLAGGVVPSYNEQF
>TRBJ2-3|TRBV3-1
ASSHASSGKTDTQY
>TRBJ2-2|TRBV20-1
SASGWGDHKGTGELF
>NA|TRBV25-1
ASSWGEGHHEQY
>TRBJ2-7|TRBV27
ASSPTYVGGLTYEQY
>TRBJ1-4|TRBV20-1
SAPDRGNEKLF
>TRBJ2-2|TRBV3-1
ASSQESGAGELF
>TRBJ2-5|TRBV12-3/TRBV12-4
ASCERERGEAQY
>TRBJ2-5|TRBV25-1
ASSAMTGDGETQY
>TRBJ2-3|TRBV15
ATSATLRGGTDTQY
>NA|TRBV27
ASSFYRRAGTQY
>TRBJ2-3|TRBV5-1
ASKPGLALGGPTDTQY
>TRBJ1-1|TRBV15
ATSRDSGTEAF
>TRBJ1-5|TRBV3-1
ASSPLGWENQPQH
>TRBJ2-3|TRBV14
ASSLGRGREALTDTQY
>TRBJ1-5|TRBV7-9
ASSWGTADSQPQH
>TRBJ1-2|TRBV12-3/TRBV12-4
TSSLTGGGLGYT
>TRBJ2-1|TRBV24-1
AISGQGYNEQF
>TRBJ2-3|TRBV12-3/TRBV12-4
ASSLRQADAQY
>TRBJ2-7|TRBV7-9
ASNPGTDSYEQY
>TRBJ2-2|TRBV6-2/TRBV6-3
ASSWILTGELF
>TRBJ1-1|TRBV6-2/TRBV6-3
ASSDPRGSGTEAF
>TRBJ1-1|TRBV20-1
SARGTTNTEAF
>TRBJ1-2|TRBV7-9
SSSFDSPYGYT